Listed here is a single T cell receptor beta chain. Its antigen is undetermined. V dropped 0 bases and J dropped 3; count of bases not matched to a gene: 6. This CDR3 has 15 residues. Germline V gives CDR1 SGDLS, CDR2 YYNGEE. Amplification used 60 Vbeta primers and 13 Jbeta primers. Some clones are missing from TCRdb's copy, which holds only in-frame ones; the method was immunoSEQ multiplex PCR. The sample lists more than 85,000 clones, about four fifths occurring once. This entry is derived from a study of cytomegalovirus exposure and HLA in healthy donors. General study points: Most of the TCR beta V segments (in an earlier analysis) were productive either about 90% or about 30% of the time. Later, an analysis found that common viral pathogens appeared to be linked with several of the most significant clusters. Sequencing likely generated an artifact that appeared as a cluster of highly shared sequence variants.

Sequencing was performed on PBMCs. This chain uses TRBV9 with TRBJ2-7, with 7 bases lining up with TRBD1. This TCR was recovered from a man aged 25-45 years in good health and CMV-seronegative. The CDR3 nucleotides read TGTGCCAGCAGCGTAGGGGACAGAACCTACTACGAGCAGTACTTC. It codes for CASSVGDRTYYEQYF.